A single count supports the clone carrying this T cell receptor beta chain. Trimming shortened V by 5 bases and J by 0 bases, and 11 bases separated the two germline ends. CDR3 size: 15 residues. Germline V gene data show CDR1 as MNHEY and CDR2 as SMNVEV (reference sequence). This sample was included in a study of blood T cell repertoires in COVID-19. In the study overall: Italy, Spain and the United States were the sources of the convalescent and acute COVID-19 samples. T cells, B-cell-depleted T cells, or PBMCs supplied cDNA or gDNA.

The data were produced by immunoSEQ multiplex PCR, yet TCRdb's version contains in-frame clones alone and is incomplete. This sample has about 400,000 clones; around 87% occur once, and the top ten carry around 0.97%. The sample comprised PBMCs or T cells enriched from blood (not recorded which). The clonotype comes from a woman in her twenties or thirties with acute COVID-19. The V call is TRBV27, the J call TRBJ1-5, with a weak D call TRBD1 (6 bases). The CDR3 nucleotides read TGTGCCAGCAGTCCCGGGACATATAGCAATCAGCCCCAGCATTTT. Amino acid sequence: CASSPGTYSNQPQHF.